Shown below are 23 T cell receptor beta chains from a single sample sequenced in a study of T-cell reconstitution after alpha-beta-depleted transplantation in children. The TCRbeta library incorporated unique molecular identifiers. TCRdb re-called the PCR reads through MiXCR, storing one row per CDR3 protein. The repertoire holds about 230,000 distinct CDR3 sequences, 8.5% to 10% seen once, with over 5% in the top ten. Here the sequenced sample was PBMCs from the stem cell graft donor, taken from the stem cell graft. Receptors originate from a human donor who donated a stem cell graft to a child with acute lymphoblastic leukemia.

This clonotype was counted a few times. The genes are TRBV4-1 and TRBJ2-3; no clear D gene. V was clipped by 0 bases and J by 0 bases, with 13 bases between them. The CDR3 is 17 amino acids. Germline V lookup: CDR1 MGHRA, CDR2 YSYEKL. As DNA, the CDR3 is TGCGCCAGCAGCCAAGATTGGCCATTGACTAGCACAGATACGCAGTATTTT. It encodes CASSQDWPLTSTDTQYF.

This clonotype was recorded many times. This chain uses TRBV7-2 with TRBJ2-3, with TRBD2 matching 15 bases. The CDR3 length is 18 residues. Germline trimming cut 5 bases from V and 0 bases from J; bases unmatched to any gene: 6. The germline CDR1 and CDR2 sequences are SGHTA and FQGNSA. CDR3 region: CASSPWTSGGASTDTQYF. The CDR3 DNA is TGTGCCAGCAGCCCTTGGACTAGCGGGGGGGCTAGCACAGATACGCAGTATTTT.

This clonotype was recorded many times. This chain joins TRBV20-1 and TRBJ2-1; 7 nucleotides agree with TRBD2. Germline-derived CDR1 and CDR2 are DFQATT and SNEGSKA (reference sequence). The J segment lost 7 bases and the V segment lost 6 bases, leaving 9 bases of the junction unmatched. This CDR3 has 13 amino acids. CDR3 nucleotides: TGCAGTGCCCAGTGGGCGGGGGTTAATGAGCAGTTCTTC. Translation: CSAQWAGVNEQFF.

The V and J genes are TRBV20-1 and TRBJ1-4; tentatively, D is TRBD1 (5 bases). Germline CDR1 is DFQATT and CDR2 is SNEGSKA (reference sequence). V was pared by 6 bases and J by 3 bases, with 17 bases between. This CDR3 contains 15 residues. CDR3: CSAKGGGVANEKLFF. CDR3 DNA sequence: TGCAGTGCCAAAGGTGGAGGGGTGGCTAATGAAAAACTGTTTTTT.

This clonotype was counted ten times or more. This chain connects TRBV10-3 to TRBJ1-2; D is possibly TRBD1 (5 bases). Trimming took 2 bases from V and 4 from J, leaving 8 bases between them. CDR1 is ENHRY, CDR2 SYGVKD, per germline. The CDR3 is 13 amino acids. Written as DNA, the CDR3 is TGTGCCATCAGTGAGGGGACGGCCTATGGCTACACCTTC. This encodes CAISEGTAYGYTF.

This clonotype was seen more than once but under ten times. The CDR3 DNA reads TGTGCCAGCAGTTACTCTGGGGGGGTTACAGATACGCAGTATTTT. Translated, it gives CASSYSGGVTDTQYF. V gene TRBV6-5 combines with J gene TRBJ2-3, with 7 bases matching TRBD2. There are 15 residues in the CDR3. V was pared by 0 bases and J by 3 bases, with 3 bases of the junction left unmatched. Germline CDR1 is MNHEY and CDR2 is SVGAGI.

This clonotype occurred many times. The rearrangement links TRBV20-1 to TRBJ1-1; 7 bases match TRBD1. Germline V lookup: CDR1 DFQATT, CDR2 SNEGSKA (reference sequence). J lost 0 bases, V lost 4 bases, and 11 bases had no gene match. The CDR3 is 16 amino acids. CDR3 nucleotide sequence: TGCAGTGCTAATTACCTTACGGGACAGATGAACACTGAAGCTTTCTTT. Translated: CSANYLTGQMNTEAFF.

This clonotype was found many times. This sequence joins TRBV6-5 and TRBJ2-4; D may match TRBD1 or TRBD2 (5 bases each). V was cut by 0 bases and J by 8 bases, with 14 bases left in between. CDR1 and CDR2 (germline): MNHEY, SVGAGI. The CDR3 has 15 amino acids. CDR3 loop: CASSYSGDRVDIQYF. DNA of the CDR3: TGTGCCAGCAGTTACTCCGGGGACCGGGTGGACATTCAGTACTTC.

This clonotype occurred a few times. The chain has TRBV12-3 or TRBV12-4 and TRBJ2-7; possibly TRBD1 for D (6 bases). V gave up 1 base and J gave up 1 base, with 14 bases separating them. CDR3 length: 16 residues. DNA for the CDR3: TGTGCCAGCAGTTTAGGCCCCGGGACAATTTCCTACGAGCAGTACTTC. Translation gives CASSLGPGTISYEQYF.

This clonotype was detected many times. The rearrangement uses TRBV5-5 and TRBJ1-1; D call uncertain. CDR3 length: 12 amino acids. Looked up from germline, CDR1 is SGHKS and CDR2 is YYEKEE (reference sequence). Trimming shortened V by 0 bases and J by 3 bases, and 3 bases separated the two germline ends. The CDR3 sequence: CASSLVYTEAFF. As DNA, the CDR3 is TGTGCCAGCAGCTTGGTATACACTGAAGCTTTCTTT.

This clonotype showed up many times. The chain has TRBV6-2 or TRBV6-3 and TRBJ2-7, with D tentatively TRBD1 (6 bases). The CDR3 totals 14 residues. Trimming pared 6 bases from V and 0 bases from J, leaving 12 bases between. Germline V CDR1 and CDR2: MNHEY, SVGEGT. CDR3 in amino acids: CASSPTGSSYEQYF. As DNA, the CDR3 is TGTGCCAGCAGCCCAACAGGGAGCTCCTACGAGCAGTACTTC.

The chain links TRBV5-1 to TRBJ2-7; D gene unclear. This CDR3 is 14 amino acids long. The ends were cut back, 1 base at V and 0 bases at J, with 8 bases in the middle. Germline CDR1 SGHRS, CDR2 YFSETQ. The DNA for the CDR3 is TGCGCCAGCAGCTTGAAAGCTAGCTCCTACGAGCAGTACTTC. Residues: CASSLKASSYEQYF.

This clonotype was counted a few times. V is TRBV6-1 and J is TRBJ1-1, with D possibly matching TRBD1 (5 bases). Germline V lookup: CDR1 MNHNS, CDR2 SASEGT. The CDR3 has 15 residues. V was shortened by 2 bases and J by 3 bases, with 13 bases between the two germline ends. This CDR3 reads CASSEPWQGHTEAFF. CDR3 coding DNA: TGTGCCAGCAGTGAACCTTGGCAGGGACACACTGAAGCTTTCTTT.

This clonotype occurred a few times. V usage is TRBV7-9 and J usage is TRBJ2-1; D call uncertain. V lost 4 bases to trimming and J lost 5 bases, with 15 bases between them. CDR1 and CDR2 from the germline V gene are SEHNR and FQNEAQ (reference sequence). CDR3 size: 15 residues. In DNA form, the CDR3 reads TGTGCCAGCAGCTACACAGCGTTTGGGGACAATGAGCAGTTCTTC. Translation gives CASSYTAFGDNEQFF.

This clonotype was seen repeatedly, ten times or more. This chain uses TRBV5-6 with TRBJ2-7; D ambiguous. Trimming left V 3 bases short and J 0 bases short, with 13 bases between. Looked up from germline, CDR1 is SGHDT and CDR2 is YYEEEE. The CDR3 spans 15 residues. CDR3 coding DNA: TGTGCCAGCAGCTCCCTAGGAGCAGGCTCCTACGAGCAGTACTTC. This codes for CASSSLGAGSYEQYF.

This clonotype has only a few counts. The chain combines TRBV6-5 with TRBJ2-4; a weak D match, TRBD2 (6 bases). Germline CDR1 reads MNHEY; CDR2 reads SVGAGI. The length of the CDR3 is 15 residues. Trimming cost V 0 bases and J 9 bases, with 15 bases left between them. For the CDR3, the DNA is TGTGCCAGCAGTTACTCGATGGAGGGAGGAGGCATTCAGTACTTC. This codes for CASSYSMEGGGIQYF.

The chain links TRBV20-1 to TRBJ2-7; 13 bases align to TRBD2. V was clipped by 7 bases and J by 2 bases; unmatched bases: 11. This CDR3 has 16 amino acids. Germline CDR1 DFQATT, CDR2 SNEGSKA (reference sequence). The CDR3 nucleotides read TGCAGTGTCCGACTAGCGGGGGGCCGGTCCGCCTACGAGCAGTACTTC. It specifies CSVRLAGGRSAYEQYF.

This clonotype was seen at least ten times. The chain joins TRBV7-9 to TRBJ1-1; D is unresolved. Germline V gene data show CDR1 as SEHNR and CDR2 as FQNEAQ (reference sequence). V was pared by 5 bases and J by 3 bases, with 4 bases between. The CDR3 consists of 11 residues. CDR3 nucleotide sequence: TGTGCCAGCAGCGCTTACACTGAAGCTTTCTTT. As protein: CASSAYTEAFF.

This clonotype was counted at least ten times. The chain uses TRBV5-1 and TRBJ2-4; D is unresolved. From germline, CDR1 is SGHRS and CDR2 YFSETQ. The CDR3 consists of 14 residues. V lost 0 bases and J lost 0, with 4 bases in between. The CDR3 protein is CASSLDLAKNIQYF. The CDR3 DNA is TGCGCCAGCAGCTTGGATCTAGCCAAAAACATTCAGTACTTC.

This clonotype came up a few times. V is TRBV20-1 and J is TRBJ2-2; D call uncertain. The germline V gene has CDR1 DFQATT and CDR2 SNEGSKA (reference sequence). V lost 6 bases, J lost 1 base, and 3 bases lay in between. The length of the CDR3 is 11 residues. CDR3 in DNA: TGCAGTGCCGGGAACACCGGGGAGCTGTTTTTT. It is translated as CSAGNTGELFF.

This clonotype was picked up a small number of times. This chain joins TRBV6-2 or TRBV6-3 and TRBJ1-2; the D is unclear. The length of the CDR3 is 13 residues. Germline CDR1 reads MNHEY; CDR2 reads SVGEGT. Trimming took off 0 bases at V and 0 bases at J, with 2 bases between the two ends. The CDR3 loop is CASSYSSNYGYTF. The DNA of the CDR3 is TGTGCCAGCAGTTACTCATCTAACTATGGCTACACCTTC.

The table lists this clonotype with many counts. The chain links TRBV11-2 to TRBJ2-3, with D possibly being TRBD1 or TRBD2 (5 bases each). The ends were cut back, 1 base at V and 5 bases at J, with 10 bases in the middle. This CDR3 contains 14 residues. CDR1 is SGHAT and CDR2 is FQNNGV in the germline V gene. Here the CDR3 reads CASSLARGGDTQYF. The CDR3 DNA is TGTGCCAGCAGCTTAGCTCGTGGGGGAGATACGCAGTATTTT.

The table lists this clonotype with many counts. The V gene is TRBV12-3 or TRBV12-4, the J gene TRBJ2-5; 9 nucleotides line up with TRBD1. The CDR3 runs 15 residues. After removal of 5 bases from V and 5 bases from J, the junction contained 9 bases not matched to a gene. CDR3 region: CASSTRTGVRETQYF. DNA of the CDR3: TGTGCCAGCAGTACCCGGACAGGGGTCCGGGAGACCCAGTACTTC.